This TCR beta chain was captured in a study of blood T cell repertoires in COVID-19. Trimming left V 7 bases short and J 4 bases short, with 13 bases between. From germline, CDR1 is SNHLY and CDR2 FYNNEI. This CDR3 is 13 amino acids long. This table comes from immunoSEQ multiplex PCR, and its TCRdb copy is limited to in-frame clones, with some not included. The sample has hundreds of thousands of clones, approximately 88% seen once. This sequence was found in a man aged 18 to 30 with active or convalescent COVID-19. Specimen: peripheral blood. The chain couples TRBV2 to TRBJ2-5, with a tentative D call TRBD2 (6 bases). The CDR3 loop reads CASITSPGETQYF. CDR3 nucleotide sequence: TGTGCCAGCATCACTAGCCCCGGAGAGACCCAGTACTTC.